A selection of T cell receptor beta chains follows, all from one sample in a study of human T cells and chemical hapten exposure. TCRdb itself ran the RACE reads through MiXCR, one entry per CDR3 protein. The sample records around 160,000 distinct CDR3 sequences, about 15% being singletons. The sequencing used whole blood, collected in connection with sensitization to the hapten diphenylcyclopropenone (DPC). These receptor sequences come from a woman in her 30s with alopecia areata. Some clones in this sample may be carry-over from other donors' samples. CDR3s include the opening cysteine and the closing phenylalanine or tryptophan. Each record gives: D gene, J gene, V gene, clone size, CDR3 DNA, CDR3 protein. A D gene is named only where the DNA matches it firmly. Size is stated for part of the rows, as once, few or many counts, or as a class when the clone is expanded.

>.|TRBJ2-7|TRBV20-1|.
TGCAGTGCTAGAGTCCATACCCGCTCCTACGAGCAGTACTTC
CSARVHTRSYEQYF
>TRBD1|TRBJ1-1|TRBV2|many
TGTGCCAGCAACGTACAGGGGGACGGTGAAGCTTTCTTT
CASNVQGDGEAFF
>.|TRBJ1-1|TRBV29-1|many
TGCAGCGTTGAAGGGCAGATAAACACTGAAGCTTTCTTT
CSVEGQINTEAFF
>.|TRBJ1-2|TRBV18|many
TGTGCCAGCTCACCCGCCCCGTTACCAGCTAACTATGGCTACACCTTC
CASSPAPLPANYGYTF
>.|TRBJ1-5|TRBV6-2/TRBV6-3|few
TGTGCCACCAGCGCACCGACCATGGCCCAGCATTTT
CATSAPTMAQHF
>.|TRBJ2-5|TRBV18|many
TGTGCCAGCTCACCAGTGGGCATCTACCAAGAGACCCAGTACTTC
CASSPVGIYQETQYF
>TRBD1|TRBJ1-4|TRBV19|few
TGTGCCAGTAGTCCACATAAGGGACAGGGCGGGACTAATGAAAAACTGTTTTTT
CASSPHKGQGGTNEKLFF
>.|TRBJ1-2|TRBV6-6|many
TGTGCCAGCAGTTACTCTCTAAACCCTAACTATGGCTACACCTTC
CASSYSLNPNYGYTF
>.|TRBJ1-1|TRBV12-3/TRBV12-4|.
TGTGCCAGCAGTTTAGAACGGGCTGAAGCTTTCTTT
CASSLERAEAFF
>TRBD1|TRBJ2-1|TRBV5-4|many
TGTGCCAGCAGCTTGGTCCTAGCCAGGGGGATGGATGAGCAGTTCTTC
CASSLVLARGMDEQFF
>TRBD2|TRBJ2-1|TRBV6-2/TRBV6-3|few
TGTGCCAGCAGTAACAAGCGGGGGGGCTACAATGAGCAGTTCTTC
CASSNKRGGYNEQFF
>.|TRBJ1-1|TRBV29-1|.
TGCAGCGTTTCAACCGGGGGCGCAGGTGAAGCTTTCTTT
CSVSTGGAGEAFF
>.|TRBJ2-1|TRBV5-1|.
TGCGCCAGCAGCTTAGATGGGGCGGGTGAGCAGTTCTTC
CASSLDGAGEQFF
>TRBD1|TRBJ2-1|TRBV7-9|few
TGTGCCAGCAGCTTTTTACAGGGGTCCCGTAATGAGCAGTTCTTC
CASSFLQGSRNEQFF
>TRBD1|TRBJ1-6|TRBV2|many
TGTGCCAGCAGGGGGGACAGGGGAGAAAATTCACCCCTCCACTTT
CASRGDRGENSPLHF
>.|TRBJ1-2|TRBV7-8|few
TGTGCCAGCAGCTTAGGGCAGGGTCTCTCCTATGGCTACACCTTC
CASSLGQGLSYGYTF
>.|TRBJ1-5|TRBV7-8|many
TGTGCCAGCAGCCCAACGACAGTCTATAGCAATCAGCCCCAGCATTTT
CASSPTTVYSNQPQHF
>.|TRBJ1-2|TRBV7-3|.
TGTGCCAGCAGCTCAGTAACAGGTCTATCCAACTATGGCTACACCTTC
CASSSVTGLSNYGYTF
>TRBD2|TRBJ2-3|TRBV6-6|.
TGTGCCAGCAGCCGTTGGACTAGCGGGAGGGGGGATACGCAGTATTTT
CASSRWTSGRGDTQYF
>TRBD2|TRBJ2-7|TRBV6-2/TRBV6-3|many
TGTGCCAGCAGTTTCAGACTAGCGGGGGTTTCCTACGAGCAGTACTTC
CASSFRLAGVSYEQYF
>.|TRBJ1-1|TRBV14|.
TGTGCCAGCAGCCAAGGGGGAGAAGAAGCTTTCTTT
CASSQGGEEAFF
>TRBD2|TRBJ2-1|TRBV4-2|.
TGTGCCAGCAGTAGGGCTAGCGGGAGCGGGACTGGACTCAATGAGCAGTTCTTC
CASSRASGSGTGLNEQFF
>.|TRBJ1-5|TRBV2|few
TGTGCCAGCAGTGATAGTTACAATCAGCCCCAGCATTTT
CASSDSYNQPQHF
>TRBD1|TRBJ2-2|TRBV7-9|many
TGTGCCAGCAGCTCGAACTTGGACAGGATAATCTCTGGGGAGCTGTTTTTT
CASSSNLDRIISGELFF
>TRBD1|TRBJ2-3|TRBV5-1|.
TGCGCCAGCAGCTCGACAGGGGGGCTCACAGATACGCAGTATTTT
CASSSTGGLTDTQYF
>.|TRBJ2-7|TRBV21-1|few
TGTGCCAGCAGCGCGCCGAAGGGACAGGGGATTCACGAGCAGTACTTC
CASSAPKGQGIHEQYF
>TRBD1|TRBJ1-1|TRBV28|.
TGTGCCAGCAGTTTTCGAGGCAGGACAGGGGGCCTCAACACTGAAGCTTTCTTT
CASSFRGRTGGLNTEAFF
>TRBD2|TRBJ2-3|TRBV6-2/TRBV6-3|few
TGTGCCAGCAGCCATCCTATTGCGGGGGGGCATAGCACAGATACGCAGTATTTT
CASSHPIAGGHSTDTQYF
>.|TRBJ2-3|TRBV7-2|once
TGTGCCAGCAGCAGAGTTGGGGGGAGGGATACGCAGTATTTT
CASSRVGGRDTQYF
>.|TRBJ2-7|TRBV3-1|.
TGTGCCAGCAGCCCATACAGGGGGGGGTTGAAAGAGCAGTACTTC
CASSPYRGGLKEQYF
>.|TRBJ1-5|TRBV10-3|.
TGTGCCATCAGTGACAGGGTTAATCAGCCCCAGCATTTT
CAISDRVNQPQHF
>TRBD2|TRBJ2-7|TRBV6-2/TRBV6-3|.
TGTGCCAGCACTACACCGCGGGGGAGCTCCTACGAGCAGTACTTC
CASTTPRGSSYEQYF
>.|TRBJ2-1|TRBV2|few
TGTGCCAGCAGTGTTGGGGACTCCGAGCAGTTCTTC
CASSVGDSEQFF
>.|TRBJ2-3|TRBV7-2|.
TGTGCCAGCAGACAGGGCACAGATACGCAGTATTTT
CASRQGTDTQYF
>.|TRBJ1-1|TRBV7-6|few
TGTGCCAGCAGCCCCCCTGGGGGGGTGAACACTGAAGCTTTCTTT
CASSPPGGVNTEAFF
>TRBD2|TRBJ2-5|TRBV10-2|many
TGCGCCAGCAGTGAGTCTAGCGGGAGTGGGCAAGAGACCCAGTACTTC
CASSESSGSGQETQYF
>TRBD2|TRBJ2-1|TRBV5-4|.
TGTGCCAGCAGCTTGATACTAGCGGGGGCCAATGAGCAGTTCTTC
CASSLILAGANEQFF
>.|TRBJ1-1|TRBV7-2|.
TGTGCCAGCACCCCAGGGCCGAGGAACACTGAAGCTTTCTTT
CASTPGPRNTEAFF
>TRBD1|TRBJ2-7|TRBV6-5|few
TGTGCCAGCAGCCGGACAGGGGGCGATTTCTACGAGCAGTACTTC
CASSRTGGDFYEQYF
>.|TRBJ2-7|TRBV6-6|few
TGTGCCAGCAGTCACACTAGCTACGAGCAGTACTTC
CASSHTSYEQYF
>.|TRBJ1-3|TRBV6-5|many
TGTGCCAGCAGCCGGGCGCTGTCTTCCGGAAACACCATATATTTT
CASSRALSSGNTIYF
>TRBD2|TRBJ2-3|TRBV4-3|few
TGCGCCAGCAGCCAAGGGACTAGCGGGGTTAGCACAGATACGCAGTATTTT
CASSQGTSGVSTDTQYF
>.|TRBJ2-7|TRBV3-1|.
TGTGCCAGCAGCCAAGAAGGCACAGATCTATATGAGCAGTACTTC
CASSQEGTDLYEQYF
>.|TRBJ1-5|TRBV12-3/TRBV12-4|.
TGTGCCAGCTGTGCAAGGGCTCAGCCCCAGCATTTT
CASCARAQPQHF
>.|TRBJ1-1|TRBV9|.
TGTGCCAGCAGCCCAATGACTGAAGCTTTCTTT
CASSPMTEAFF
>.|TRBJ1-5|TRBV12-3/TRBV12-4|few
TGTGCCAGCAGTTTCTCGGGGTATAGCAATCAGCCCCAGCATTTT
CASSFSGYSNQPQHF
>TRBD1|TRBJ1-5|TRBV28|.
TGTGCCAGCAGCTTGACAGGGAGAGTTTCCCGACAGCCCCAGCATTTT
CASSLTGRVSRQPQHF
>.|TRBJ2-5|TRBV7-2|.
TGTGCCAGCAGCCCGCTTGACGACCAAGAGACCCAGTACTTC
CASSPLDDQETQYF
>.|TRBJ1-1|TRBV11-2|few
TGTGCCAGCAGTATACAGCGGGACACTGAAGCTTTCTTT
CASSIQRDTEAFF